The entry that follows covers one T cell receptor (beta chain) sequence. When samples were unsorted, 85 million to 95 million PBMCs were used for genomic DNA. This record comes from a study of shared clonotypes between healthy human individuals. Repertoires were generated with immunoSEQ multiplex PCR, while TCRdb's copy carries only in-frame clones and drops some. The sample has roughly 500,000 clones, approximately 82% seen once. The receptor comes from a middle-aged woman in good health. Some clones in this sample may be carry-over from other donors' samples. Material: PBMCs.

The CDR3 region is CASSYSGPYGYTF. The DNA for the CDR3 is TGTGCCAGCAGCTATTCCGGCCCCTATGGCTACACCTTC. The chain uses TRBV7-2 and TRBJ1-2; no definite D call. Trimming left V 4 bases short and J 4 bases short, with 10 bases between. The CDR3 consists of 13 residues. CDR1 and CDR2 from the germline V gene are SGHTA and FQGNSA.